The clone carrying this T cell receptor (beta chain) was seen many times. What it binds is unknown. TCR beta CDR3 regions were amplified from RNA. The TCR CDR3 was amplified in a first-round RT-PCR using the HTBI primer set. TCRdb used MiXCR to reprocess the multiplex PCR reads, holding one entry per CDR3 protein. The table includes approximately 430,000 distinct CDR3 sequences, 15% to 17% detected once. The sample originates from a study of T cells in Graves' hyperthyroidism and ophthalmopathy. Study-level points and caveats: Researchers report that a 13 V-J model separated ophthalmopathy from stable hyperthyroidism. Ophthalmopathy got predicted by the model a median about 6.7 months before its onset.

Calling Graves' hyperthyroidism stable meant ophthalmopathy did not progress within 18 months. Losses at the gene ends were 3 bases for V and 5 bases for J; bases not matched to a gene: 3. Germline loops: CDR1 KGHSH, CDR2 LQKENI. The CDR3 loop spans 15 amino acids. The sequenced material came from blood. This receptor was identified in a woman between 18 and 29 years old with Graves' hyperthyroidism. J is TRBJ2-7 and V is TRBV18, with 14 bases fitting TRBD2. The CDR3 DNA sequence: TGTGCCAGCTCACCCATGGGACTAGCGGGAGACGAGCAGTACTTC. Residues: CASSPMGLAGDEQYF. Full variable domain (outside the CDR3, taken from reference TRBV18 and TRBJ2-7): NAGVMQNPRHLVRRRGQEARLRCSPMKGHSHVYWYRQLPEEGLKFMVYLQKENIIDESGMPKERFSAEFPKEGPSILRIQQVVRGDSAAYFCASSPMGLAGDEQYFGPGTRLTVT.